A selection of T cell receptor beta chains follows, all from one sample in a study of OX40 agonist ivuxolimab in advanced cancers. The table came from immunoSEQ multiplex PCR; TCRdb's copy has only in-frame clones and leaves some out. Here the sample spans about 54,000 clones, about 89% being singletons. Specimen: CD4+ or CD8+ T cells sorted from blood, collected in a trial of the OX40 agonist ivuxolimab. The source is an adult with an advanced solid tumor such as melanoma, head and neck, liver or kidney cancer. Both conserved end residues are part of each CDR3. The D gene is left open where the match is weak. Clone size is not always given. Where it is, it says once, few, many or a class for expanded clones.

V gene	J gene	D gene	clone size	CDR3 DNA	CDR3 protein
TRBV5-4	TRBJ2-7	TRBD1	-	TGTGCCAGCAGCCGCGGACAGGGGGCTTTGCGGGTCGGAGGAAGGGAGCAGTACTTC	CASSRGQGALRVGGREQYF
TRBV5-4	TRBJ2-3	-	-	TGTGCCAGCAGCCCCTCGACTAGACCCACAGATACGCAGTATTTT	CASSPSTRPTDTQYF
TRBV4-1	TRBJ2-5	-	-	TGCGCCAGCAGCCAGCCTTACCCTGACACGACCCAGTACTTC	CASSQPYPDTTQYF
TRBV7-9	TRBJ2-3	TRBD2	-	TGTGCCAGCAGCTTGGGACTAGCGGGGACCACAGATACGCAGTATTTT	CASSLGLAGTTDTQYF
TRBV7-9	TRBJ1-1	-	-	TGTGCCAGCATCTTGGGGGAGGTCACTGAAGCTTTCTTT	CASILGEVTEAFF
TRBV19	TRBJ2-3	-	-	TGTGCCAGTAATAGGGGTAGTAGCACAGATACGCAGTATTTT	CASNRGSSTDTQYF
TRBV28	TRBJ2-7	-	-	TGTGCCAGCAGTATTACGGGGCGGGGGCAGTACTTC	CASSITGRGQYF
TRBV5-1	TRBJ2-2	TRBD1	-	TGCGCCAGCGCCCCCCCCGGCACAGGGGTATCCGGGGAGCTGTTTTTT	CASAPPGTGVSGELFF
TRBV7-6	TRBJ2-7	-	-	TGTGCCAGCAGCTCTGGACACACCTACGAGCAGTACTTC	CASSSGHTYEQYF
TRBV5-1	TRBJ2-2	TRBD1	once	TGCGCCAGCAGCCCGGGACAGGGCAACACCGGGGAGCTGTTTTTT	CASSPGQGNTGELFF
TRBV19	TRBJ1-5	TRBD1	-	TGTGCCAGTATCGCCGGGACAGCAAACAATCAGCCCCAGCATTTT	CASIAGTANNQPQHF
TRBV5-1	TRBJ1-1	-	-	TGCGCCAGCAGCCCGGGCAATCCGAACACTGAAGCTTTCTTT	CASSPGNPNTEAFF
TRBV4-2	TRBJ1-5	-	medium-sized	TGTGCCAGCAGCGGAGGGGACGGGCACAATCAGCCCCAGCATTTT	CASSGGDGHNQPQHF
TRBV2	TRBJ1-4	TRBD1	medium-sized	TGTGCCAGCAGTTTCCGGGACAGGGTATACGAAAAACTGTTTTTT	CASSFRDRVYEKLFF
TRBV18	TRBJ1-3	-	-	TGTGCCAGCTCACCACCGAACAGGGATCCGGGAAACACCATATATTTT	CASSPPNRDPGNTIYF
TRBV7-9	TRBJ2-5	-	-	TGTGCCAGCAGCCTCGGAGGAGGAGAGACCCAGTACTTC	CASSLGGGETQYF
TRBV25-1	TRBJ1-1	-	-	TGTGCCAGCAGTGACTCAACGAGGACTGAAGCTTTCTTT	CASSDSTRTEAFF
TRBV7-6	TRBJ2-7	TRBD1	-	TGTGCCAGCAGCACCGGACAGGGGATTGTCGACGAGCAGTACTTC	CASSTGQGIVDEQYF
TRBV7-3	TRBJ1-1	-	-	TGTGCCAGCAGCTTAGGACCCGGGCCTATTGTGGGTGAAGCTTTCTTT	CASSLGPGPIVGEAFF
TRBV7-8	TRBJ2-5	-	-	TGTGCCAGCAGCTTAGCCTCGGCTTGGCGGGCGCGTCGAGAGACCCAGTACTTC	CASSLASAWRARRETQYF
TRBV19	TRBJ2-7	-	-	TGTGCCAGTAGTATCGGGGCAGGGACGGTCTCCGAGCAGTACTTC	CASSIGAGTVSEQYF
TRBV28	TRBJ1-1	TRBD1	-	TGTGCCAGCAGTGACCCACGAGGACAGGGAGTATGGACTTTCTTT	CASSDPRGQGVWTFF